The text below deals with one T cell receptor (beta chain). This sample was taken from a study of blood T cell repertoires in COVID-19. On the study more broadly: Sites across the United States, Italy and Spain contributed samples from acute and convalescent COVID-19. From T cells, B-cell-depleted T cells, or PBMCs came the material, which was cDNA or gDNA.

The V gene's germline CDR1 is WNHNN and CDR2 SYGVQD (reference sequence). This CDR3 region has 13 residues. V was clipped by 5 bases and J by 0 bases, with 7 bases between them. Authors' analysis steps: Amplification of reference gene primers provided the estimated nucleated cell counts. Some clones are missing from TCRdb's copy, which holds only in-frame ones; the method was immunoSEQ multiplex PCR. V, J and clone size are taken as reported in that table, and D and trimming were inferred from the DNA itself. The sample shows over 75,000 clones, 90% of them seen only once. V gene TRBV10-1 combines with J gene TRBJ1-1; D gene uncertain. The sequenced sample was peripheral blood. This TCR was sampled from a human donor with active COVID-19. The donor label of this sample is uncertain. In DNA, the CDR3 is TGCGCCAGCAGTCAGTTAGTGAACACTGAAGCTTTCTTT. Protein: CASSQLVNTEAFF.